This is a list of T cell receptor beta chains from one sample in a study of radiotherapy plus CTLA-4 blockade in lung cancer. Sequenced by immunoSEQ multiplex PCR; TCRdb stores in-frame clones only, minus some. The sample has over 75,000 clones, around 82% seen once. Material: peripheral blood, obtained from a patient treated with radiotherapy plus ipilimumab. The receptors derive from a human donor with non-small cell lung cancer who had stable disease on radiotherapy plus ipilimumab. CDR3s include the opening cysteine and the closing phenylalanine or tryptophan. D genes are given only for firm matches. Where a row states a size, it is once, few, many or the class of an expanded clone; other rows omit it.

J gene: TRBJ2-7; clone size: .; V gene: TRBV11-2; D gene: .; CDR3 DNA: TGTGCCAGCAGCTCGCCTCCCCCCTACGAGCAGTACTTC; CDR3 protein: CASSSPPPYEQYF
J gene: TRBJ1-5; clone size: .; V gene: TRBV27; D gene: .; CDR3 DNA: TGTGCCAGCAGTTTTATGGGGGGCAATCAGCCCCAGCATTTT; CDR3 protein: CASSFMGGNQPQHF
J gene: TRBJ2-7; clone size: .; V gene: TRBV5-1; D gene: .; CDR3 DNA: TGCGCCAGCAGCTCGGGACCCTACTACGAGCAGTACTTC; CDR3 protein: CASSSGPYYEQYF
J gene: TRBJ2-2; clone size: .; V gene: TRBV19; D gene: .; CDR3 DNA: TGTGCCAGTAGTCGGGATCGGGCCGGGGAGCTGTTTTTT; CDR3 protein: CASSRDRAGELFF
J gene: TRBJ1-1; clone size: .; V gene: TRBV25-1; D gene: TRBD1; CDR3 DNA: TGTGCCAGCAGGGGACCGGGACAGGGGGTACCCACTGAAGCTTTCTTT; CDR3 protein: CASRGPGQGVPTEAFF
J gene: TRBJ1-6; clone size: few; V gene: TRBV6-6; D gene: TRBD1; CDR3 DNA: TGTGCCGCTCAGCAGGGGGATTCACCCCTCCACTTT; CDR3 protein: CAAQQGDSPLHF
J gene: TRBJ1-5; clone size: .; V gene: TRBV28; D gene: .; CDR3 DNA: TGTGCCGGGTCCCAGGGAGGCAATCAGCCCCAGCATTTT; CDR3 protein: CAGSQGGNQPQHF
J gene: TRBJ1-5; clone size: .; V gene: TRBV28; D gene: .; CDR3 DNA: TGTGCCAGCAGTTTTGGAGGAATGAGCAATCAGCCCCAGCATTTT; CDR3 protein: CASSFGGMSNQPQHF
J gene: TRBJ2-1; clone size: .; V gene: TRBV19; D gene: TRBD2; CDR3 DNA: TGTGCCAGTAGTCTCAGCGGGGGGTACAATGAGCAGTTCTTC; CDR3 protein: CASSLSGGYNEQFF
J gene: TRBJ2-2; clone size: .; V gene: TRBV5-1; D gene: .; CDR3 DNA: TGCGCCAGCCGCGCCTTCGAGACAGCAAACACCGGGGAGCTGTTTTTT; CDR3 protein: CASRAFETANTGELFF
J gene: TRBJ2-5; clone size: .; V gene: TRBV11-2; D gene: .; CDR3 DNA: TGTGCCAGCAGCCCAGCGGTCGAGACCCAGTACTTC; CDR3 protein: CASSPAVETQYF
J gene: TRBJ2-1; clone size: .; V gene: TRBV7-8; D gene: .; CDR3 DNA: TGTGCCAGCAGCCAGGGCCCCTCCGGGAATGAGCAGTTCTTC; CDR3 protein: CASSQGPSGNEQFF
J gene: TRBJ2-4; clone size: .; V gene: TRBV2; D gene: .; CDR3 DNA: TGTGCCAGCAAATCACAGGGAACCCTAGCCAAAAACATTCAGTACTTC; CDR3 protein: CASKSQGTLAKNIQYF
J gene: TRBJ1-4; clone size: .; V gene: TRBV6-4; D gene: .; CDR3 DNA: TGTGCCAGCAGCGCCGGTGGGGGCGAGAAAAAACTGTTTTTT; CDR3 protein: CASSAGGGEKKLFF
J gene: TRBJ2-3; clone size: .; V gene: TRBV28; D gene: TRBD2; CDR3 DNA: TGTGCCAGCAGACGGGGGGGCGGAAGTACAGATACGCAGTATTTT; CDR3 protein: CASRRGGGSTDTQYF
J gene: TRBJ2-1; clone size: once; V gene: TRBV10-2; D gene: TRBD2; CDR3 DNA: TGCGCCAGCAGTGTCGGACTAGCGGGGATCAATGAGCAGTTCTTC; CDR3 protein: CASSVGLAGINEQFF
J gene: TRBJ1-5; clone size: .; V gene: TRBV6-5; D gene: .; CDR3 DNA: TGTGCCAGCAGTTTTCTAGCCGGCAATCAGCCCCAGCATTTT; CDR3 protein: CASSFLAGNQPQHF
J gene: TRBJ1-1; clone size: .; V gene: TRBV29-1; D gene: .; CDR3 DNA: TGCAGCGTTGAAGATTCCCCAGACAGACTGAACACTGAAGCTTTCTTT; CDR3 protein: CSVEDSPDRLNTEAFF
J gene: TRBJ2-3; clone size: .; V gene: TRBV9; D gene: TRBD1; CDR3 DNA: TGTGCCAGCACTGTGACAGGGGCAAGTACAGATACGCAGTATTTT; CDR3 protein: CASTVTGASTDTQYF
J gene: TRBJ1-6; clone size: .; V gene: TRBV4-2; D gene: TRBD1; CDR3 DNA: TGTGCCAGCAGCCAGGAGGGACAGGGGGCATATTCACCCCTCCACTTT; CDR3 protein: CASSQEGQGAYSPLHF
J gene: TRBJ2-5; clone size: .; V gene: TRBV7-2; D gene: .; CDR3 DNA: TGTGCCAGCAGTCTAACCCCCCAAGAGACCCAGTACTTC; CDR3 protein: CASSLTPQETQYF
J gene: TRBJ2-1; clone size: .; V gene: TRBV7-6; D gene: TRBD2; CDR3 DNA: TGTGCCAGCAGCCCCCGAGGCGGGGGGGCGAATGAGCAGTTCTTC; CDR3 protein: CASSPRGGGANEQFF
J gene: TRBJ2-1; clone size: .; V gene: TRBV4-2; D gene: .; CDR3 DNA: TGTGCCAGCAGCCAAGCCGGGACGGTATTTGAGCAGTTCTTC; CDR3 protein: CASSQAGTVFEQFF
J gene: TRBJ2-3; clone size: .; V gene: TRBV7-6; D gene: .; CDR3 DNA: TGTGCCAGCAGCGCCCGGGACCACGCCAATACGCAGTATTTT; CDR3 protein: CASSARDHANTQYF
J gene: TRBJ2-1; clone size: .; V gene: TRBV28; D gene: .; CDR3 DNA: TGTGCCAGCAGGGGGCTGATGTACAATGAGCAGTTCTTC; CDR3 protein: CASRGLMYNEQFF
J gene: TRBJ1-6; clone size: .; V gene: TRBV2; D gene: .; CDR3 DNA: TGTGCCAGCAGTGAAAGTTATTCACCCCTCCACTTT; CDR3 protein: CASSESYSPLHF
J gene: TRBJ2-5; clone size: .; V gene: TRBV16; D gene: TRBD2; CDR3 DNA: TGTGCCAGCAGCCACCCCGGGGGACTAGCGGAGGTTCAAGAGACCCAGTACTTC; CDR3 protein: CASSHPGGLAEVQETQYF
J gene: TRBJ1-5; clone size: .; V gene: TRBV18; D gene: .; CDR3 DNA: TGTGCCAGCTCACCACCGACCGGGGGCGGCAATCAGCCCCAGCATTTT; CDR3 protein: CASSPPTGGGNQPQHF
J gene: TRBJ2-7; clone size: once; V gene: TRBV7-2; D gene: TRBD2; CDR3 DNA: TGTGCCAGCAGCTTCACTAGCGGCTACGAGCAGTACTTC; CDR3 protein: CASSFTSGYEQYF
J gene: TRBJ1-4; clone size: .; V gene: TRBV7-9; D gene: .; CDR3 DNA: TGTGCCAGCAGCTTAAGAAGGGGGACAACTAATGAAAAACTGTTTTTT; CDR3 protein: CASSLRRGTTNEKLFF
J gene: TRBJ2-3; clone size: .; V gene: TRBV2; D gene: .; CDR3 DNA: TGTGCCAGCAGTGAAACGATGATGACTAGCACAGATACGCAGTATTTT; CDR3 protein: CASSETMMTSTDTQYF
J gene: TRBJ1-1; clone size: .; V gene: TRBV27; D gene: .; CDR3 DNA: TGTGCCAGCAGTCGTCAGGTGGGGGGCACTGAAGCTTTCTTT; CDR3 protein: CASSRQVGGTEAFF
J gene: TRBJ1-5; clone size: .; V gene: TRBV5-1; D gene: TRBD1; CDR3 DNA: TGCGCCAGCAGCTTGGATTGGACAGGGCTGAACAATCAGCCCCAGCATTTT; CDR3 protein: CASSLDWTGLNNQPQHF
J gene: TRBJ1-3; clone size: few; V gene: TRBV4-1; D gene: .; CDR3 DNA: TGCGCCAGCAGCCACCGGACAAAGCCGAAAAATGAGGGCTCTGGAAACACCATATATTTT; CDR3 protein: CASSHRTKPKNEGSGNTIYF